Listed here is a single T cell receptor (beta chain). These data originate in a study of blood T cell repertoires in COVID-19. Study details: From the United States, Italy and Spain came samples of acute and convalescent COVID-19. T cells, B-cell-depleted T cells, or PBMCs supplied cDNA or gDNA.

The CDR3 totals 16 residues. Per germline, CDR1 MNHEY and CDR2 SVGAGI. Trimming cost V 2 bases and J 9 bases; bases outside gene matches: 13. Libraries were prepared by immunoSEQ multiplex PCR; TCRdb keeps only in-frame clonotypes and omits some of them. The data contain around 200,000 clones, over 75% of them singletons. This receptor was obtained from a middle-aged man who had recovered from COVID-19. Sequenced: PBMCs or T cells enriched from blood (not recorded which). The V and J genes are TRBV6-5 and TRBJ2-7, with 10 bases fitting TRBD2. The CDR3 nucleotides read TGTGCCAGCAGTTACCGGGCTAGCGGGGGAGAGGGGGGGCAGTACTTC. This sequence encodes CASSYRASGGEGGQYF.